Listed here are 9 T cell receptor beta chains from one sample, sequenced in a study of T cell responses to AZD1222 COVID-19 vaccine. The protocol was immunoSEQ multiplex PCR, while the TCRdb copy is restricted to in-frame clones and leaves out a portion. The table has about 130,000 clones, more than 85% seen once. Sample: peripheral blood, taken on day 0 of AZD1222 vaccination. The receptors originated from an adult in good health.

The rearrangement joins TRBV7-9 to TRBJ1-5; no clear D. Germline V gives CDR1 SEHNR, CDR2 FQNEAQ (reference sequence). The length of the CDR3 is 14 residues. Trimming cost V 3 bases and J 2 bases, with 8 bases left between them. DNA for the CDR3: TGTGCCAGCAGCTTGGAAGTGGGCAATCAGCCCCAGCATTTT. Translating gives CASSLEVGNQPQHF.

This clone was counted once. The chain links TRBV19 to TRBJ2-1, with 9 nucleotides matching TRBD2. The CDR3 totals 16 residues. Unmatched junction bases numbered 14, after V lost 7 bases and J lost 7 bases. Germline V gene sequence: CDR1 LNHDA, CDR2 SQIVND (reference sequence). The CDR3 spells CASTRETSGLVNEQFF. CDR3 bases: TGTGCCAGTACCCGAGAGACTAGCGGCCTCGTGAATGAGCAGTTCTTC. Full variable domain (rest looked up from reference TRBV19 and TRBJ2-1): DGGITQSPKYLFRKEGQNVTLSCEQNLNHDAMYWYRQDPGQGLRLIYYSQIVNDFQKGDIAEGYSVSREKKESFPLTVTSAQKNPTAFYLCASTRETSGLVNEQFFGPGTRLTVL.

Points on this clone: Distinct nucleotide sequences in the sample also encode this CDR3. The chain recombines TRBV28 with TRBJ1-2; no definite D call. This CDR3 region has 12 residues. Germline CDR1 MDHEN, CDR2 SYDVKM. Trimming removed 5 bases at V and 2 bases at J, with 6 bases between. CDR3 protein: CASSTGNYGYTF. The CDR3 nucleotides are TGTGCCAGCAGTACCGGAAACTATGGCTACACCTTC.

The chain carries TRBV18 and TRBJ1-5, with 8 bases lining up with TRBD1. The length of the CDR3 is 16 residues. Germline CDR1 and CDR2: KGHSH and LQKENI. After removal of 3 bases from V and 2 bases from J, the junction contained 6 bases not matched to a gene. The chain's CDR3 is CASSPSGGQGNQPQHF. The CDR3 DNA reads TGTGCCAGCTCACCTTCCGGGGGACAGGGCAATCAGCCCCAGCATTTT.

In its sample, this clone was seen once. CDR3 region: CASSLEGGVSTDTQYF. The CDR3 region has the DNA TGTGCCAGCAGCTTGGAAGGGGGCGTTAGCACAGATACGCAGTATTTT. This rearrangement joins TRBV5-5 to TRBJ2-3, with 7 bases identical to TRBD1. CDR1 and CDR2 from the germline V gene are SGHKS and YYEKEE (reference sequence). The CDR3 runs to 16 residues. V shed 0 bases and J 0 bases; nucleotides not matched to a gene: 4.

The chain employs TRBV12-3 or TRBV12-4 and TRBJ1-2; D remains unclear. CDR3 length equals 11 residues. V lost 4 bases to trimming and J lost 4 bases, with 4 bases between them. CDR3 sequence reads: CASSWTYGYTF. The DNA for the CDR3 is TGTGCCAGCAGTTGGACCTATGGCTACACCTTC.

The CDR3, as DNA: TGCGCCAGCAGCCGGAGGGGCGTCCTTGGCTACACCTTC. Its translation is CASSRRGVLGYTF. The chain has TRBV5-1 and TRBJ1-2, with a possible D match to TRBD1 (5 bases). Trimming left V 4 bases short and J 7 bases short, with 14 bases between. CDR1 and CDR2 from the germline V gene are SGHRS and YFSETQ. This CDR3 region has 13 residues.

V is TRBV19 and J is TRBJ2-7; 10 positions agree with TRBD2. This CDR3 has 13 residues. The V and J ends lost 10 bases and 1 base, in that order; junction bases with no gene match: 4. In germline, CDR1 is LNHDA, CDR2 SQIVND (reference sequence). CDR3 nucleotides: TGTGCCAACCTAGCGGGGGTTTCCTACGAGCAGTACTTC. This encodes CANLAGVSYEQYF.

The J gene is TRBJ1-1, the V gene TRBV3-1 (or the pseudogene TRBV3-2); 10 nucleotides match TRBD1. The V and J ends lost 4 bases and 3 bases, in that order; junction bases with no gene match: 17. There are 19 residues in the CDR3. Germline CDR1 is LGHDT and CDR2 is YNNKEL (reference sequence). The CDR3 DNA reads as TGTGCCAGCAGCCCTTTCCGGGACAGGGGCCTAAAGGGGTACACTGAAGCTTTCTTT. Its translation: CASSPFRDRGLKGYTEAFF.